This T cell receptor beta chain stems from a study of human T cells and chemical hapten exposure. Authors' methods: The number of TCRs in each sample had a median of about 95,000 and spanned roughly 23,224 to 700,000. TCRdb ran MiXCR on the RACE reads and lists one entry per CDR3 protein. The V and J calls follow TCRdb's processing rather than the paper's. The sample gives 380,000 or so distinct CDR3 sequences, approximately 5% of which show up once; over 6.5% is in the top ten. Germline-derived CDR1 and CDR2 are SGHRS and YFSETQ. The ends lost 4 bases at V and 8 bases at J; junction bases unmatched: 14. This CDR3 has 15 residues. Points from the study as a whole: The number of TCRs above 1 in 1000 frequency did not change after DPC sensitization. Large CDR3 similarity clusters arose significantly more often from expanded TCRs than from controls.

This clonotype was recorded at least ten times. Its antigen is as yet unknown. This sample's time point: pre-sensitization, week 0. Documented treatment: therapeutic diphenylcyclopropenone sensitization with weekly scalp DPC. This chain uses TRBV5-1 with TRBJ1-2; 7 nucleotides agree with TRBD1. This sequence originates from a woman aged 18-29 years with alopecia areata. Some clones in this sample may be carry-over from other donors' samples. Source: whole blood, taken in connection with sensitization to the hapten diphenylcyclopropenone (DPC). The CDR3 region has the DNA TGCGCCAGCAGCAGCTTGACAGGGAACCTCTTCGGCTACACCTTC. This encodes CASSSLTGNLFGYTF.